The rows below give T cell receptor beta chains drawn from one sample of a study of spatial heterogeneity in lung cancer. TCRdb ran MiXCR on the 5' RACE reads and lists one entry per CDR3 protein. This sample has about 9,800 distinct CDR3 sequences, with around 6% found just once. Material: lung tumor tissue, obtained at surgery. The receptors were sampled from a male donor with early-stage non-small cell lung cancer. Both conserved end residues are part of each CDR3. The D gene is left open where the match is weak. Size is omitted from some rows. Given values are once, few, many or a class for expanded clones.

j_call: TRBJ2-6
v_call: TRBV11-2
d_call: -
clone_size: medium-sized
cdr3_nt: TGTGCCAGCAGCTACAGCTCTGGGGCCAACGTCCTGACTTTC
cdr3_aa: CASSYSSGANVLTF

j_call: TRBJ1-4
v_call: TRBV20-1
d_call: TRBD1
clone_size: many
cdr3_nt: TGCAGTGCCGTGCGAGGGGACAGGGAACTTTATAAGGAAAAACTGTTTTTT
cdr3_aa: CSAVRGDRELYKEKLFF

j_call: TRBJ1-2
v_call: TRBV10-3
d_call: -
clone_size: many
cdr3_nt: TGTGCCACGCTGGTGGGCGGAGGTTCTGGCTACACCTTC
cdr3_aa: CATLVGGGSGYTF

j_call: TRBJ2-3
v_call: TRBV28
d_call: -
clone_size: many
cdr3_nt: TGTGCCAGCAGTTTTCTCCAGGGCACAGATACGCAGTATTTT
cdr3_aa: CASSFLQGTDTQYF

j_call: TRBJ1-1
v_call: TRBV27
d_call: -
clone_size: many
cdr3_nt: TGTGCCAGCAGCCCCCATTATGCCGAGGACACTGAAGCTTTCTTT
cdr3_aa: CASSPHYAEDTEAFF

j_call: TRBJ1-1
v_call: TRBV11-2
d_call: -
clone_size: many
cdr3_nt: TGTGCCAGCAGCTTAGGTGGTGAAGCTTTCTTT
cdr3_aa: CASSLGGEAFF

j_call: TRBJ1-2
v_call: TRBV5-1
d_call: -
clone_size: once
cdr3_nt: TGCGCCAGCAGCTTAGAGGGGGAGCTAGGCTACACCTTC
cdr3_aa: CASSLEGELGYTF

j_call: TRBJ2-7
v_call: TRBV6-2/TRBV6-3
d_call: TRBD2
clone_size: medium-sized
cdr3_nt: TGTGCCAGCAGAAAAAGACTAGCGGGTAGAGTGGGATCCTACGAGCAGTACTTC
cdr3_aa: CASRKRLAGRVGSYEQYF

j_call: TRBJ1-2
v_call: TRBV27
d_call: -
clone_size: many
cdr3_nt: TGTGCCAGCAGTTTTGACAGAAGACGTGGCTACACCTTC
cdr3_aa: CASSFDRRRGYTF

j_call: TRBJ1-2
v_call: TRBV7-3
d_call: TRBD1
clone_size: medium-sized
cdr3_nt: TGTGCCAGCAGCCGGAGCCTGACAGGGGGCCTTCTCTTC
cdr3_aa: CASSRSLTGGLLF

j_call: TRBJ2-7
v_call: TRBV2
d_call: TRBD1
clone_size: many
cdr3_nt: TGTGCCAGCAACGACAGGGGGCTCTACGAGCAGTACTTC
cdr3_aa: CASNDRGLYEQYF

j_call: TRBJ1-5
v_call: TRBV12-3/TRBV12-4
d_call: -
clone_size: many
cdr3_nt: TGTGCCAGCAGCTCCTACCCGGGCGTCTCCAGAAATCAGCCCCAGCATTTT
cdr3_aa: CASSSYPGVSRNQPQHF

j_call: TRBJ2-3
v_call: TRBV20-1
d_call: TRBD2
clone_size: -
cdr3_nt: TGCAGTGCTAGTTGGCCTAGCGGGTTGGACCCAGATACGCAGTATTTT
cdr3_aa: CSASWPSGLDPDTQYF

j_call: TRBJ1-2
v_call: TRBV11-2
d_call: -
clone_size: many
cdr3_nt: TGTGCCAGCAGCTTAGATATGGGTCCCTCTCTCTATGGCTACACCTTC
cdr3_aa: CASSLDMGPSLYGYTF

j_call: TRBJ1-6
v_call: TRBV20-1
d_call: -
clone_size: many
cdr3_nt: TGCAGTGCTAGAGAGCCGGTAGATGATTCACCCCTCCACTTT
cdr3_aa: CSAREPVDDSPLHF

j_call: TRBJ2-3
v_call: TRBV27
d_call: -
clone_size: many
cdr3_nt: TGTGCCAGCAGTCTCAGGGTTGGAACCACAGATACGCAGTATTTT
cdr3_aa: CASSLRVGTTDTQYF